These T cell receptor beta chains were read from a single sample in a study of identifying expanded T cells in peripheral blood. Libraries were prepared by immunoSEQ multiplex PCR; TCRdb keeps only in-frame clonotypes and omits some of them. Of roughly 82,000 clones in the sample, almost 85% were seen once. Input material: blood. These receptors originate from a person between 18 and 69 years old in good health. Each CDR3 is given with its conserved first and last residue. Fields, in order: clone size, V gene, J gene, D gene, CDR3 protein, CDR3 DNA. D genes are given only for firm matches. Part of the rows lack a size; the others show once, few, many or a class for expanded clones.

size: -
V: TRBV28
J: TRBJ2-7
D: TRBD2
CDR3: CASRLTGTSSYEQYF
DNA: TGTGCCAGCAGACTCACCGGGACTAGCAGCTACGAGCAGTACTTC

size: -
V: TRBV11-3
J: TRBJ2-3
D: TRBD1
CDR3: CASSPEQGDPQYF
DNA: TGTGCCAGCAGCCCGGAACAGGGGGACCCACAGTATTTT

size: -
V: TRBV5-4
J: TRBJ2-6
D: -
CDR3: CASSFPGSGANVLTF
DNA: TGTGCCAGCAGCTTCCCGGGATCTGGGGCCAACGTCCTGACTTTC

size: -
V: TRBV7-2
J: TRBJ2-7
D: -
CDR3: CASAGNTPSYEQYF
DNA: TGTGCCAGCGCCGGTAACACCCCTTCCTACGAGCAGTACTTC

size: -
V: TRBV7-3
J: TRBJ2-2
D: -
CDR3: CASAASNTGELFF
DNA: TGTGCCAGCGCAGCTTCCAACACCGGGGAGCTGTTTTTT

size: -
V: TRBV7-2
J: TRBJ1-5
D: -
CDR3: CASSLEQGYGQPQHF
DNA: TGTGCCAGCAGCTTAGAACAGGGATATGGACAGCCCCAGCATTTT

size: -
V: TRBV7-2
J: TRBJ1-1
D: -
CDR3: CASSRVTGVDTEAFF
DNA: TGTGCCAGCAGCCGGGTGACGGGGGTCGACACTGAAGCTTTCTTT

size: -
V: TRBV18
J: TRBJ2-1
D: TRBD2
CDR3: CASRPGLATHEQFF
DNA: TGTGCCAGTCGACCGGGACTAGCAACCCATGAGCAGTTCTTC

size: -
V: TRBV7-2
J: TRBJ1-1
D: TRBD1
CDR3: CASSLQGESEAFF
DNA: TGTGCCAGCAGCTTACAGGGGGAGTCTGAAGCTTTCTTT

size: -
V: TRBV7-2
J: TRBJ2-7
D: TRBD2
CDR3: CASSTTSGSFEQYF
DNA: TGTGCCAGCAGCACGACTAGCGGGTCTTTTGAGCAGTACTTC

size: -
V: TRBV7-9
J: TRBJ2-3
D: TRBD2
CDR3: CASSRGLGDGDTQYF
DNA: TGTGCCAGCAGCCGCGGACTAGGAGATGGAGATACGCAGTATTTT

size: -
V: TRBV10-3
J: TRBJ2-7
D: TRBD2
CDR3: CAIGEAGGVYEQYF
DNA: TGTGCCATTGGAGAAGCGGGAGGCGTTTACGAGCAGTACTTC

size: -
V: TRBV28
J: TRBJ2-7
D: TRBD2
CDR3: CASMLAGAGEQYF
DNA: TGTGCCAGCATGTTAGCGGGAGCTGGCGAGCAGTACTTC

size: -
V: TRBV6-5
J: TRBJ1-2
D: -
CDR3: CASSYDQNYGYTF
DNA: TGTGCCAGCAGTTACGACCAAAACTATGGCTACACCTTC

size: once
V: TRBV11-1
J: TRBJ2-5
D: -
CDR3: CASSSRVGRHQETQYF
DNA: TGTGCCAGCAGCTCCCGGGTGGGCCGCCACCAAGAGACCCAGTACTTC

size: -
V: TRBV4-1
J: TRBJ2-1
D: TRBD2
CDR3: CASSLPTSGSDNEQFF
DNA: TGCGCCAGCAGCCTCCCGACTAGCGGGAGTGACAATGAGCAGTTCTTC

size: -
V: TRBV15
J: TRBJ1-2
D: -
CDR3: CATSRGTTANYGYTF
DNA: TGTGCCACCAGCAGAGGGACAACCGCAAACTATGGCTACACCTTC

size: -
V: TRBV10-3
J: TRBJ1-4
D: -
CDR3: CAISEENEKLFF
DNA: TGTGCCATCAGTGAGGAGAATGAAAAACTGTTTTTT

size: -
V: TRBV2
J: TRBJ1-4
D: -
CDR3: CASSLLGRDEKLFF
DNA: TGTGCCAGCTCTCTACTGGGACGGGATGAAAAACTGTTTTTT

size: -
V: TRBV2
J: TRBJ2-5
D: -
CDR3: CASSVIGGGYKETQYF
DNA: TGTGCCAGCAGTGTCATAGGGGGTGGTTACAAAGAGACCCAGTACTTC

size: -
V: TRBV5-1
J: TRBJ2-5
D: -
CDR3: CASSLTAGEETQYF
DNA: TGCGCCAGCAGCTTGACCGCCGGGGAAGAGACCCAGTACTTC

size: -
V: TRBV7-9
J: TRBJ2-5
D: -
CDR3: CASSPGGAGTQYF
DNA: TGTGCCAGCAGCCCAGGGGGGGCCGGGACCCAGTACTTC

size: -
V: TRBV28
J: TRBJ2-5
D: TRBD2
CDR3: CASSLAGGPVGETQYF
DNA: TGTGCCAGCAGTCTAGCGGGAGGGCCGGTTGGAGAGACCCAGTACTTC

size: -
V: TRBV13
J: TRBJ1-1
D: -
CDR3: CASSLSTSAGNTEAFF
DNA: TGTGCCAGCAGCTTATCTACCTCGGCGGGGAACACTGAAGCTTTCTTT

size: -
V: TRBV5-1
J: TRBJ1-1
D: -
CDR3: CASRGEAEAFF
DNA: TGCGCCAGCAGAGGCGAGGCTGAAGCTTTCTTT

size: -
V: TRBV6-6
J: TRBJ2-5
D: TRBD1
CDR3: CASRYASGGRETQYF
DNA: TGTGCCAGCAGATACGCCTCAGGGGGCCGGGAGACCCAGTACTTC

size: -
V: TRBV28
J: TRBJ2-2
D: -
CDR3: CASRPFYGVTGELFF
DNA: TGTGCCAGCAGACCTTTTTACGGGGTCACCGGGGAGCTGTTTTTT

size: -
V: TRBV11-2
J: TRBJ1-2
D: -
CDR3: CASSFAGDYGYTF
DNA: TGTGCCAGCAGCTTCGCAGGGGACTATGGCTACACCTTC

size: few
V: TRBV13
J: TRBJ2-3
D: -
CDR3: CASSLGFTDTQYF
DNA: TGTGCCAGCAGCCTTGGGTTCACAGATACGCAGTATTTT

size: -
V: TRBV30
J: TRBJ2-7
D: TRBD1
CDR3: CAWSGQSYEQYF
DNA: TGTGCCTGGTCGGGACAGTCCTACGAGCAGTACTTC

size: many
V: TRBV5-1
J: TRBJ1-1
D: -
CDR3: CASSLGDIGGTEAFF
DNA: TGCGCCAGCAGCTTGGGGGATATCGGAGGGACTGAAGCTTTCTTT

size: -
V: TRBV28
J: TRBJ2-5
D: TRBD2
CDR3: CASSSHRKSGIGETQYF
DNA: TGTGCCAGCAGTTCCCACCGAAAAAGCGGGATCGGAGAGACCCAGTACTTC

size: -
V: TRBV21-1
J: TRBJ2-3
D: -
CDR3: CASLETGDDTQYF
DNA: TGTGCCAGCCTCGAGACCGGGGACGATACGCAGTATTTT

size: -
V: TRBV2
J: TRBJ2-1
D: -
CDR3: CASSEGRSRYNEQFF
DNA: TGTGCCAGCAGTGAGGGGAGGAGCCGTTACAATGAGCAGTTCTTC

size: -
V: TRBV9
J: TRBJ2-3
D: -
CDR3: CASSPRLDTDTQYF
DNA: TGTGCCAGCAGCCCCCGACTAGACACAGATACGCAGTATTTT

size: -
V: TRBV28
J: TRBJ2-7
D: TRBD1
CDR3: CITNTGAGEQYF
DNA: TGTATCACAAACACAGGGGCCGGGGAGCAGTACTTC

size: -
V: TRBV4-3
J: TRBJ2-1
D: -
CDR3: CASSQGRALRNEQFF
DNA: TGCGCCAGCAGCCAAGGTCGGGCACTCCGCAATGAGCAGTTCTTC

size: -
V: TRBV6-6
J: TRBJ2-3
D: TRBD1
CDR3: CASSQRQGLSTDTQYF
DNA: TGTGCCAGCAGCCAGCGACAGGGCCTTAGCACAGATACGCAGTATTTT

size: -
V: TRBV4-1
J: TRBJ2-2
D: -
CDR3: CASSQDLATANTGELFF
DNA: TGCGCCAGCAGCCAAGATCTGGCCACCGCGAACACCGGGGAGCTGTTTTTT

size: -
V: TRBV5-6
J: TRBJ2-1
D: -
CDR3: CASSLEFNSYNEQFF
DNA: TGTGCCAGCAGCTTGGAGTTCAATAGCTACAATGAGCAGTTCTTC

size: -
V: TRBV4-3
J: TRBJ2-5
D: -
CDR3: CASSQDNRLETQYF
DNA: TGCGCCAGCAGCCAAGATAACAGGTTAGAGACCCAGTACTTC

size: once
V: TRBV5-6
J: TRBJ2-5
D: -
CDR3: CASSLSWIVGEMKETQYF
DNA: TGTGCCAGCAGCTTGAGTTGGATCGTAGGGGAGATGAAAGAGACCCAGTACTTC

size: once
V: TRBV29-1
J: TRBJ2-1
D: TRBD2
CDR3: CSVGTSGSYWGNEQFF
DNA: TGCAGCGTTGGAACTAGCGGGAGCTATTGGGGCAATGAGCAGTTCTTC

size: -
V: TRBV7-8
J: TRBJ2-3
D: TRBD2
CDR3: CASSVRVAGPSDTQYF
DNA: TGTGCCAGCAGCGTACGAGTAGCGGGACCGTCGGATACGCAGTATTTT

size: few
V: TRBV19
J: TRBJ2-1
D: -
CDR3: CASSIGNEQFF
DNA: TGTGCCAGTAGTATCGGTAATGAGCAGTTCTTC

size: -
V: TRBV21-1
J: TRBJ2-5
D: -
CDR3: CASSKDPGTRGTETQYF
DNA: TGTGCCAGCAGCAAAGACCCCGGGACTCGGGGCACGGAGACCCAGTACTTC

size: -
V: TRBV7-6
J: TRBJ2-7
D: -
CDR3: CASSNGVLEEQYF
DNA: TGTGCCAGCAGCAACGGGGTCCTTGAGGAGCAGTACTTC

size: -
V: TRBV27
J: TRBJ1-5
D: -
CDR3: CASSFDGNNQPQHF
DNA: TGTGCCAGCAGTTTCGACGGTAACAATCAGCCCCAGCATTTT

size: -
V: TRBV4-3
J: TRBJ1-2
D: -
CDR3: CASSQQGNYGYTF
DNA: TGCGCCAGCAGCCAACAGGGGAACTATGGCTACACCTTC

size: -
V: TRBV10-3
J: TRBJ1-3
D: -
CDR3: CAIRRTGSGNTIYF
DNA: TGTGCCATCAGAAGGACCGGGTCTGGAAACACCATATATTTT

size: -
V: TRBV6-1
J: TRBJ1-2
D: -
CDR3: CASTLGQASGYTF
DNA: TGTGCCAGCACCCTAGGGCAGGCCTCGGGCTACACCTTC

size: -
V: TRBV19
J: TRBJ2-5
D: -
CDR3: CASSSTGNLQETQYF
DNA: TGTGCCAGTAGTAGTACAGGGAACCTCCAAGAGACCCAGTACTTC

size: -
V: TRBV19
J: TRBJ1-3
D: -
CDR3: CASGPDSGAGSSGNTIYF
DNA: TGTGCCAGTGGTCCAGACTCGGGGGCAGGCTCCTCTGGAAACACCATATATTTT

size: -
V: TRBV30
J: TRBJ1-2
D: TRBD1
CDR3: CAWRTGTDFYGYTF
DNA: TGTGCCTGGAGGACCGGGACAGACTTCTATGGCTACACCTTC

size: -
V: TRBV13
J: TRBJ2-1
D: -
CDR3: CASSPGTRTYNEQFF
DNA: TGTGCCAGCAGCCCCGGGACTCGCACCTACAATGAGCAGTTCTTC

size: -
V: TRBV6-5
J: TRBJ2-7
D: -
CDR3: CASTPNRAEQYF
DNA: TGTGCCAGCACCCCCAACCGGGCCGAGCAGTACTTC

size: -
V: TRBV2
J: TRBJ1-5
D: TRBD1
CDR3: CASSSDVGQGGRPQHF
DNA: TGTGCCAGCAGTTCCGATGTGGGACAGGGCGGGCGGCCCCAGCATTTT

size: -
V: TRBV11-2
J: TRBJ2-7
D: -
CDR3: CASSLGLGLSEQYF
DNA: TGTGCCAGCAGCTTGGGACTCGGATTATCCGAGCAGTACTTC

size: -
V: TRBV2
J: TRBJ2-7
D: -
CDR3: CASRDALNYEQYF
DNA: TGTGCCAGCCGGGACGCTCTTAACTACGAGCAGTACTTC